Sequencing of this TCR beta chain was carried out in a study of blood T cell repertoires in COVID-19. Overall study context: Whether acute or convalescent, the COVID-19 samples came from the United States, Italy and Spain. The analysed material was cDNA or gDNA that came from T cells, B-cell-depleted T cells, or PBMCs.

Original methodology: Reference gene primer amplification gave estimated nucleated cell counts. TCRdb's copy holds only in-frame clones and misses some; the assay was immunoSEQ multiplex PCR. The V and J calls and the clone size are those of that table, but D and trimming were determined from the DNA. The repertoire includes about 160,000 clones, roughly 85% of them detected once, and less than 3.5% sits in the top ten. CDR1 SGHTA and CDR2 FQGTGA come from the germline V gene. This CDR3 comprises 15 residues. The V end was cut by 3 bases, the J end by 8 bases, with 14 bases between. The V and J genes are TRBV7-3 and TRBJ1-6; D is perhaps TRBD1 (5 bases). This receptor was obtained from a human donor with acute or convalescent COVID-19. The donor label of this sample is uncertain. Sequencing was carried out using peripheral blood. The CDR3 sequence is CASSFGAWGDSPLHF. The CDR3 DNA follows: TGTGCCAGCAGCTTCGGGGCCTGGGGGGATTCACCCCTCCACTTT.